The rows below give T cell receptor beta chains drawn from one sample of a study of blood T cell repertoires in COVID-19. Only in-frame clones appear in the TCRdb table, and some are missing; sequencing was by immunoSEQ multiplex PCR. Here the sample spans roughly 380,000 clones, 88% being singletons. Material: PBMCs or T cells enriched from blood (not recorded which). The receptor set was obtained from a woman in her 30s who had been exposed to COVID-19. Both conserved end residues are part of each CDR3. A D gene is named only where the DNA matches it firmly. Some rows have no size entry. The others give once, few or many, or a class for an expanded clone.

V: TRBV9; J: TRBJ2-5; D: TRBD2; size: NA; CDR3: CASSLGREETQYF; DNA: TGTGCCAGCAGCCTCGGGAGGGAAGAGACCCAGTACTTC
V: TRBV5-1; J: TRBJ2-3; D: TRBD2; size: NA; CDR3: CASSSGGAGASQDTQYF; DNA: TGCGCCAGCAGCTCAGGTGGAGCGGGAGCCTCTCAAGATACGCAGTATTTT
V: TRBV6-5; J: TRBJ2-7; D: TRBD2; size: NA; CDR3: CASSRPGGDYEQYF; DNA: TGTGCCAGCTCACGACCGGGAGGCGACTACGAGCAGTACTTC
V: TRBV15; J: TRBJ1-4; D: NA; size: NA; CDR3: CATSRGEAEKLFF; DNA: TGTGCCACCAGCAGAGGGGAGGCCGAAAAACTGTTTTTT
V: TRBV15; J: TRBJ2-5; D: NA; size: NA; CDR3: CATSRDRSQETQYF; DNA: TGTGCCACCAGCAGAGATCGGTCCCAAGAGACCCAGTACTTC
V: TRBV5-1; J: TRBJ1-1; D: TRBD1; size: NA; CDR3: CASRGQLNTEAFF; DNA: TGCGCCAGCAGGGGACAGCTGAACACTGAAGCTTTCTTT
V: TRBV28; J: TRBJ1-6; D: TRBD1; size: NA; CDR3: CASSSNRGRLSNSPLHF; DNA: TGTGCCAGCAGTTCAAACAGGGGGCGGCTTTCAAATTCACCCCTCCACTTT
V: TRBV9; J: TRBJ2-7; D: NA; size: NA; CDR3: CASSPEGVDSSYEQYF; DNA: TGTGCCAGCAGCCCCGAAGGGGTTGATTCTTCCTACGAGCAGTACTTC
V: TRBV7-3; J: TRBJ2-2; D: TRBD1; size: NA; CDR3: CASSSQGANTGELFF; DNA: TGTGCCAGCAGCTCCCAGGGGGCGAACACCGGGGAGCTGTTTTTT
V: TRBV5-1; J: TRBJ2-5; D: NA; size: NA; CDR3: CASSVSGAVETQYF; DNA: TGCGCCAGTTCCGTATCGGGTGCCGTAGAGACCCAGTACTTC
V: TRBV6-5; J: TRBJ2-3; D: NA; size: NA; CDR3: CASSFSSPGTDTQYF; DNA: TGTGCCAGCAGTTTTTCTTCCCCGGGCACAGATACGCAGTATTTT
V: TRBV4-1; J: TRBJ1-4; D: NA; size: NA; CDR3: CASSQGSGLHEKLFF; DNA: TGCGCCAGCAGCCAAGGATCGGGACTGCATGAAAAACTGTTTTTT
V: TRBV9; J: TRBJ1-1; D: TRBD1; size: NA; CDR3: CASSVAWTGSEAFF; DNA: TGTGCCAGCAGCGTAGCCTGGACAGGTTCTGAAGCTTTCTTT
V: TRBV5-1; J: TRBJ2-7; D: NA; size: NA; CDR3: CASSLSADSYEQYF; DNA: TGCGCCAGCAGCTTGTCGGCGGACTCCTACGAGCAGTACTTC
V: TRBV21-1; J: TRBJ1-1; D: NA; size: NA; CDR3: CASSKAAPCGTGNTEAFF; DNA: TGTGCCAGCAGCAAAGCAGCGCCCTGCGGGACAGGGAACACTGAAGCTTTCTTT
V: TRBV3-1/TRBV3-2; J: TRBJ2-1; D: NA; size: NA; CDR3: CASSQEDYPLSYNEQFF; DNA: TGTGCCAGCAGCCAAGAGGACTATCCCCTTTCCTACAATGAGCAGTTCTTC
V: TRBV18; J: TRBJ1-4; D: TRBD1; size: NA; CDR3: CASSPPLGTANEKLFF; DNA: TGTGCCAGCTCACCACCGTTAGGGACAGCTAATGAAAAACTGTTTTTT
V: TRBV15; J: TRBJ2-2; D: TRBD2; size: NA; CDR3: CATSREYRLAGTNTGELFF; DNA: TGTGCCACCAGCAGAGAATATCGACTAGCGGGCACCAACACCGGGGAGCTGTTTTTT
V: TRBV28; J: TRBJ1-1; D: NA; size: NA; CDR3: CASSSGDLRTEAFF; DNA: TGTGCCAGCAGTTCCGGAGATCTGAGGACTGAAGCTTTCTTT
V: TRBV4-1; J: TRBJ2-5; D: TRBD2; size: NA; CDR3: CASSLGGVETQYF; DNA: TGCGCCAGCAGCTTGGGAGGGGTAGAGACCCAGTACTTC
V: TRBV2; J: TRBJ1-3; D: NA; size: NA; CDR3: CASSEVFLSGNTIYF; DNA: TGTGCCAGCAGTGAAGTGTTCCTGTCCGGAAACACCATATATTTT
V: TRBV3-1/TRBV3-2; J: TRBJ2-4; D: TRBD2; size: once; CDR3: CASSRSGGAKNIQYF; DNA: TGTGCCAGCAGCCGATCGGGAGGAGCCAAAAACATTCAGTACTTC
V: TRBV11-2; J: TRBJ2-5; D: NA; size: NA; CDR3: CASSRGSNQETQYF; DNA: TGTGCCAGCAGCCGCGGGTCCAACCAAGAGACCCAGTACTTC
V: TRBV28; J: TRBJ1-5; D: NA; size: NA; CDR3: CASGRSGLSQPQHF; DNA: TGTGCCAGCGGCCGTTCAGGTCTATCTCAGCCCCAGCATTTT
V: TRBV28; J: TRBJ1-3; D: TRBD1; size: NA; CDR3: CASSFWAGGSGNTIYF; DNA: TGTGCCAGCAGTTTTTGGGCAGGGGGCTCTGGAAACACCATATATTTT
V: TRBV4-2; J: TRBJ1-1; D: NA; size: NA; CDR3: CASSPSTPVNTEAFF; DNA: TGTGCCAGCAGCCCATCAACGCCGGTGAACACTGAAGCTTTCTTT
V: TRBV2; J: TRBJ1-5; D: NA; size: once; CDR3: CASSVEKNNQPQHF; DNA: TGTGCCAGCAGTGTAGAGAAAAACAATCAGCCCCAGCATTTT
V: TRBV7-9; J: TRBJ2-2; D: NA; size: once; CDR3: CASSWSEARKAGELFF; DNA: TGTGCCAGCAGCTGGTCGGAGGCTAGGAAGGCCGGGGAGCTGTTTTTT
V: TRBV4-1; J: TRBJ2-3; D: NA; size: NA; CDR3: CASREGVLITDTQYF; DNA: TGCGCCAGCAGGGAAGGGGTACTTATCACAGATACGCAGTATTTT
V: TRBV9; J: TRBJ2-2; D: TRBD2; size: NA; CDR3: CASSATSGRNTGELFF; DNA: TGTGCCAGCAGCGCCACTAGCGGGCGGAACACCGGGGAGCTGTTTTTT
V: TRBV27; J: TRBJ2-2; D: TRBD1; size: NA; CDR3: CASYQGAGELFF; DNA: TGTGCCAGCTACCAGGGGGCCGGGGAGCTGTTTTTT
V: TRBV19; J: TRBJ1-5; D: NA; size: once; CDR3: CASTVRTGLSNQPQHF; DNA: TGTGCCAGTACTGTCCGCACAGGCCTTAGCAATCAGCCCCAGCATTTT
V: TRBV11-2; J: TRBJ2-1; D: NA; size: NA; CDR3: CASSDYSGRDRYNEQFF; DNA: TGTGCCAGCAGCGACTATTCGGGGCGGGATCGCTACAATGAGCAGTTCTTC
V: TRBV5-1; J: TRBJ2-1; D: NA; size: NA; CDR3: CASSLSAGPASNEQFF; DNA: TGCGCCAGCAGCTTGTCAGCAGGGCCAGCCTCCAATGAGCAGTTCTTC
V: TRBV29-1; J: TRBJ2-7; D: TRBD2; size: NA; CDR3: CSVELAGSSYEQYF; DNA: TGCAGCGTTGAACTAGCGGGGTCCTCCTACGAGCAGTACTTC